This entry features one T cell receptor beta chain sequence. Deletions cut 6 bases from V and 0 bases from J, with 16 bases between. The CDR3 is made up of 16 amino acids. Germline V gene lookup returns CDR1 SGHNT and CDR2 YENEEA. The data stem from a study of T cell responses to AZD1222 COVID-19 vaccine. TCRdb's table, derived via immunoSEQ multiplex PCR, lists solely in-frame clones and lacks some. The top ten hold roughly 5.2% of the sample, which has 130,000 to 150,000 clones, 88% seen once. V is TRBV11-3 and J is TRBJ2-3; D is perhaps TRBD1 or TRBD2 (5 bases each). This receptor was obtained from an adult who received the MenACWY meningococcal vaccine as a control. The starting material was peripheral blood, obtained 28 days after the second dose of the MenACWY control vaccine. The CDR3 DNA sequence: TGTGCCAGCAGTTCGTTAGGGGAGCGGAGCACAGATACGCAGTATTTT. Residues: CASSSLGERSTDTQYF.